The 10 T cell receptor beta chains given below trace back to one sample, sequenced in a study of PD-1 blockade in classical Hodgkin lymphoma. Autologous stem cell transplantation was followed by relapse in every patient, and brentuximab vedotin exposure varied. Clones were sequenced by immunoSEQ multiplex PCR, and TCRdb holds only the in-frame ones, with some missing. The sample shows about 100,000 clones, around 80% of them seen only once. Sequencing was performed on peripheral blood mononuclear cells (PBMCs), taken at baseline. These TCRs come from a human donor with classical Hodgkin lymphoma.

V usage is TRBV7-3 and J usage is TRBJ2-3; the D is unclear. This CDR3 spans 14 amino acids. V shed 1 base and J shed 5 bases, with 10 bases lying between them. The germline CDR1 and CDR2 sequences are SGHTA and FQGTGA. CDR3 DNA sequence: TGTGCCAGCAGCTTAAACCCTGGGGTAGATACGCAGTATTTT. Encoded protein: CASSLNPGVDTQYF.

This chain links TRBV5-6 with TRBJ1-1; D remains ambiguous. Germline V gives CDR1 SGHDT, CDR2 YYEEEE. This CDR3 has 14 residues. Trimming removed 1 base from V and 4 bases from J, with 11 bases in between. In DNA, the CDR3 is TGTGCCAGCAGCTTGCTGTACAGTTCCACTGAAGCTTTCTTT. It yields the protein CASSLLYSSTEAFF.

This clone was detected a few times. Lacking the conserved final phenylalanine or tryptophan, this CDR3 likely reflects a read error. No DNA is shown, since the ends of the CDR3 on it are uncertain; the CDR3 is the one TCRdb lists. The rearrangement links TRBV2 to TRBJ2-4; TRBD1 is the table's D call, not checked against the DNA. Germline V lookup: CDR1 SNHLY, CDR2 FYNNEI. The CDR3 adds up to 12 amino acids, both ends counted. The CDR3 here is CASSESTSPPGN.

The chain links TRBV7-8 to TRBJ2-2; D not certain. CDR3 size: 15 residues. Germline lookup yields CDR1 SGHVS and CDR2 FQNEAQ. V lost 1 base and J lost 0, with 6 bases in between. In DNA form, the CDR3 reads TGTGCCAGCAGCTTAGAGGCCGCGAACACCGGGGAGCTGTTTTTT. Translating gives CASSLEAANTGELFF.

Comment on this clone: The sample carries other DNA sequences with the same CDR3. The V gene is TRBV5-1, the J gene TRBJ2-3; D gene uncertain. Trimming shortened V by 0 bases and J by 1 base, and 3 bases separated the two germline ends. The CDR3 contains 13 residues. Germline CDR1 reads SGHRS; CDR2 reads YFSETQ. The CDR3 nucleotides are TGCGCCAGCAGCTTGGGCGGCACAGATACGCAGTATTTT. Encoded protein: CASSLGGTDTQYF.

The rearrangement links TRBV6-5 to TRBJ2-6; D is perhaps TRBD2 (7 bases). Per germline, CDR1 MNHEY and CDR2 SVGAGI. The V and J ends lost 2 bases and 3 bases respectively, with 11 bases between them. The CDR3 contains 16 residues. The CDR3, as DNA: TGTGCCAGCAGTTACAACGGGGGGCTTGGGGCCAACGTCCTGACTTTC. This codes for CASSYNGGLGANVLTF.

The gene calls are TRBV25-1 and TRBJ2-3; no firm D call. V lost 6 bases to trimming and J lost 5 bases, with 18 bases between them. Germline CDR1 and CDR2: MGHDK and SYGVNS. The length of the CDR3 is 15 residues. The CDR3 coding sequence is TGTGCCAGCAGCCCCCGCGACCCCAACAGAGATACGCAGTATTTT. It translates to CASSPRDPNRDTQYF. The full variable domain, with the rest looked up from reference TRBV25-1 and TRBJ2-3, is EADIYQTPRYLVIGTGKKITLECSQTMGHDKMYWYQQDPGMELHLIHYSYGVNSTEKGDLSSESTVSRIRTEHFPLTLESARPSHTSQYLCASSPRDPNRDTQYFGPGTRLTVL.

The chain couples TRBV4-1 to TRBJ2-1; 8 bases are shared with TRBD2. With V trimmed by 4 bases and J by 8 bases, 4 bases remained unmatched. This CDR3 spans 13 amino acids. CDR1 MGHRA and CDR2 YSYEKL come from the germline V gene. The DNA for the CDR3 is TGCGCCAGCAGCCGACTCGGGGGGGATGAGCAGTTCTTC. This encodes CASSRLGGDEQFF.

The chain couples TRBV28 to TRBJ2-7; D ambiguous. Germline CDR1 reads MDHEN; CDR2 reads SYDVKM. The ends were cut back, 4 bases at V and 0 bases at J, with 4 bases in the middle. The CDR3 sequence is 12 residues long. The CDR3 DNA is TGTGCCAGCAGTTCAAACTCCTACGAGCAGTACTTC. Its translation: CASSSNSYEQYF. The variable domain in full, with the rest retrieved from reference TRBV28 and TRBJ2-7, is DVKVTQSSRYLVKRTGEKVFLECVQDMDHENMFWYRQDPGLGLRLIYFSYDVKMKEKGDIPEGYSVSREKKERFSLILESASTNQTSMYLCASSSNSYEQYFGPGTRLTVT.

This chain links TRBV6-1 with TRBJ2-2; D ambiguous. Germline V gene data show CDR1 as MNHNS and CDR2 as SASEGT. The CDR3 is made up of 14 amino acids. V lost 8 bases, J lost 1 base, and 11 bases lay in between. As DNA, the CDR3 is TGTGCCAGCGACGAACGAGGGAACACCGGGGAGCTGTTTTTT. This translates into CASDERGNTGELFF.